This T cell receptor (beta chain) was identified in a study of T cells in Graves' hyperthyroidism and ophthalmopathy. Regarding the study as a whole: Model output signaled ophthalmopathy a median approximately 6 months ahead of onset. Most clonotypes expanded in the thyroid (above 0.001) were also present in blood.

There are 16 residues in the CDR3. Germline values: CDR1 MNHEY, CDR2 SVGEGT. Trimming removed 5 bases from V and 1 base from J, with 17 bases in between. As regards this clonotype: Its antigen is as yet unknown.

The authors took PBMCs from 10 ml fresh peripheral blood. RNA transcripts yielded amplified TCR beta CDR3 regions. The HTBI primer set served for first-round RT-PCR of the TCR CDR3. TCRdb re-called the multiplex PCR reads through MiXCR, storing one row per CDR3 protein. Among about 480,000 distinct CDR3 sequences, approximately 23% were seen once, and the ten largest hold 45% to 55%. The specimen was blood. The chain couples TRBV6-2 or TRBV6-3 to TRBJ2-5; D gene uncertain. This clonotype was obtained from a woman aged 65 to 85 with Graves' ophthalmopathy. The CDR3 DNA reads as TGTGCCAGCAGTAGCGCGGCAGGAGTACTCCAAGAGACCCAGTACTTC. Translating it yields CASSSAAGVLQETQYF.